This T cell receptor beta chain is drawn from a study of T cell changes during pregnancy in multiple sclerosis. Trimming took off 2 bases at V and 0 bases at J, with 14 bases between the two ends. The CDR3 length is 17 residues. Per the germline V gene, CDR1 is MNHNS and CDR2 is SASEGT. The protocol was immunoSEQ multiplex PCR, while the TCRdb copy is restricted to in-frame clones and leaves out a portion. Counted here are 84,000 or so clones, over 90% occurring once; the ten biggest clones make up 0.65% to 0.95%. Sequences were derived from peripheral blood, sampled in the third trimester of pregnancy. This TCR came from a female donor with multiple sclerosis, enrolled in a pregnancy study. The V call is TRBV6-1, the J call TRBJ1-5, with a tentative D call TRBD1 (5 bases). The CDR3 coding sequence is TGTGCCAGCAGTGAAAGGGTTACAGGACGTAGCAATCAGCCCCAGCATTTT. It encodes CASSERVTGRSNQPQHF.